The TCR beta chain under discussion was sequenced for a study of blood T cell repertoires in COVID-19 (dated by TCRdb to the early 2020s). Study-level background: Collaborator samples came from the United States, Italy and Spain and covered acute and convalescent phases of COVID-19. The prospective study material was composed of cDNA or gDNA derived from T cells, B-cell-depleted T cells, or PBMCs. The dataset comprised deeply sampled blood TCRbeta repertoires from subjects exposed to, actively infected with, or recovered from COVID-19. The repertoires were released in a freely available public database meant as a resource for research on the immune response to SARS-CoV-2. Samples came from the ongoing ImmuneRACE study (first 160 participants) plus 1,254 subjects from 6 global collaborators. The sample metadata nearly always contained a de-identified subject ID, COVID-19 status, age in years and sex. Where available, HLA class I and class II types were obtained from metadata supplied by the sample provider rather than from assay-based typing.

TCRbeta CDR3 regions were amplified from genomic DNA by means of the immunoSEQ Assay, a bias-controlled multiplex PCR. For the original study's pipeline: Nucleated cell counts per sample were estimated from amplification of reference gene primers within the assay. To quantify the absolute abundance of each unique TCRbeta CDR3 rearrangement, sequence reads were collapsed and filtered. For each sample, productive Simpson clonality was calculated as the square root of Simpson's diversity index over productive rearrangements. Held by TCRdb, this immuneACCESS table contains in-frame sequences only and omits some clones. Under half of the omission traces to an unresolved V gene where checked; the cause of the rest is unknown. V and J calls and clone size are as listed in that table; D and trimming were resolved from the DNA. Across this sample there are around 220,000 clones, with roughly four fifths seen only once. About 7.8% of the sample comes from the top ten.

Reading from cysteine to phenylalanine, the CDR3 counts 15 amino acids. The sequence is cut down to CDR3 DNA, 45 bases in frame from base 1. CDR1 and CDR2 were assigned from the germline V gene (reference sequence) as LNHDA and SQIVND. The germline V end is reduced by 5 bases and the J end by 4 bases; junction bases left unmatched: 6. Only a few counts were recorded for this clone. No antigen is known for it. Base qualities are not at hand, and no much larger clone is one base apart. In Seattle, one collaborating source enrolled patients while the infection was active and tracked those patients longitudinally over the course of disease. The collaborating institutions used their own protocols to collect whole blood in K2EDTA tubes. For TCRbeta analysis, collaborators shipped samples as frozen whole blood, isolated PBMCs, or DNA extracted from either of those sample types. Paper-wide results and their limitations: The quantity of clinical and demographic metadata differed by source and by participant and was supplied without curation.

This TCR derives from a woman aged 80 or older with COVID-19, enrolled during active disease. The rearranged chain carries TRBV19 and TRBJ2-1; 9 junctional bases match TRBD2. Input material: peripheral blood. The nucleotide sequence is TGTGCCAGTAGTCGCGGGAGGGCCCCTTACAATGAGCAGTTCTTC. This sequence encodes CASSRGRAPYNEQFF. Supplemented by the reference TRBV19 and TRBJ2-1 proteins around the CDR3, the complete variable domain is DGGITQSPKYLFRKEGQNVTLSCEQNLNHDAMYWYRQDPGQGLRLIYYSQIVNDFQKGDIAEGYSVSREKKESFPLTVTSAQKNPTAFYLCASSRGRAPYNEQFFGPGTRLTVL.